This TCR beta chain comes out of a study of human versus mouse CDR3 diversity and MHC coevolution. Naive CD4 T cells were sorted as CD45RO-negative, CD62L-positive. Profiled with immunoSEQ multiplex PCR; TCRdb holds only in-frame clones, not every one. The data contain tens of thousands of clones, 85% to 95% of them singletons. In regard to this clone: Its antigen is not identified.

The germline V gene has CDR1 MGHRA and CDR2 YSYEKL. The CDR3 is 13 residues long. V dropped 1 base and J dropped 8 bases, with 11 bases sitting between them. Overall study findings and caveats: By iCHAO1, human TCR beta clonotypes numbered about 1.5 million, the most. On average, humans showed more CDR3 deletions and insertions than mice. The lowest clonal inequality scores came from most of the three human donors.

What was sequenced was naive CD4+ T cells from blood. This sample's subset: CD45RO-negative CD62L-positive naive CD4 T cells. The chain recombines TRBV4-1 with TRBJ1-1, with D tentatively TRBD1 (5 bases). This clonotype was sampled from a person aged 30 to 70 in good health. The CDR3 reads CASSQVPPGEAFF. In DNA, the CDR3 is TGCGCCAGCAGCCAAGTCCCCCCAGGGGAAGCTTTCTTT.